The rows below give T cell receptor beta chains drawn from one sample of a study of spatial heterogeneity in lung cancer. TCRdb processed the 5' RACE reads anew with MiXCR; each CDR3 protein has one entry. There are some 120,000 distinct CDR3 sequences in the sample; 12% occur only once, and approximately 17% lies in the top ten. The sequenced sample was PBMCs, obtained at follow-up. The receptors were gathered from a male donor with early-stage non-small cell lung cancer. Each CDR3 is given with its conserved first and last residue. A D gene is named only where the DNA matches it firmly. For some rows the clone size is stated as once, few or many, or as a class when expanded; others skip it.

-,14,TRBV5-4,TRBJ2-5,-,CASSLGAVQETQYF,TGTGCCAGCAGCTTGGGGGCCGTCCAAGAGACCCAGTACTTC
few,15,TRBV30,TRBJ2-1,TRBD1,CAYHYTGGGYNEQFF,TGTGCCTACCACTATACAGGGGGAGGCTACAATGAGCAGTTCTTC
many,15,TRBV5-1,TRBJ1-1,-,CASSLSGYTATEAFF,TGCGCCAGCAGCTTGTCAGGGTACACGGCCACTGAAGCTTTCTTT
-,15,TRBV9,TRBJ2-1,TRBD2,CASSVGGGTYNEQFF,TGTGCCAGCAGCGTAGGCGGGGGGACCTACAATGAGCAGTTCTTC
many,12,TRBV12-3/TRBV12-4,TRBJ2-7,-,CASSLERYEQYF,TGTGCCAGCAGTTTAGAAAGGTACGAGCAGTACTTC
few,17,TRBV6-2/TRBV6-3,TRBJ1-1,-,CASSYRLGEEIGTEAFF,TGTGCCAGCAGTTACAGACTAGGGGAGGAAATCGGCACTGAAGCTTTCTTT
few,15,TRBV7-4,TRBJ2-3,-,CASSSGRMITDTQYF,TGTGCCAGCAGCTCCGGACGGATGATCACAGATACGCAGTATTTT
-,14,TRBV23-1,TRBJ2-5,TRBD2,CATSGLADQETQYF,TGCGCCACTTCAGGACTAGCGGATCAAGAGACCCAGTACTTC
many,16,TRBV3-2,TRBJ1-5,-,CASSQPDTGSNQPQHF,TGTGCCAGCAGCCAACCTGACACAGGGAGCAATCAGCCCCAGCATTTT
few,12,TRBV28,TRBJ1-2,-,CASSLSSYGYTF,TGTGCCAGCAGTTTAAGCTCGTATGGCTACACCTTC
many,18,TRBV6-5,TRBJ2-6,TRBD1,CASSQWTGPTSGANVLTF,TGTGCCAGCAGTCAATGGACAGGACCCACCTCTGGGGCCAACGTCCTGACTTTC
-,13,TRBV6-4,TRBJ1-2,-,CASSADSGSGYTF,TGTGCCAGCAGCGCTGACAGTGGGTCTGGCTACACCTTC
-,16,TRBV9,TRBJ2-3,TRBD2,CASSPSGGGSTDTQYF,TGTGCCAGCAGCCCCAGCGGGGGGGGAAGCACAGATACGCAGTATTTT
few,16,TRBV5-1,TRBJ1-6,-,CASRGLPGNENSPLHF,TGCGCCAGCAGAGGATTGCCAGGGAACGAGAATTCACCCCTCCACTTT
-,11,TRBV30,TRBJ2-7,-,CAWSIYVEQYF,TGTGCCTGGAGTATATACGTCGAGCAGTACTTC
few,16,TRBV10-3,TRBJ1-1,-,CAISESFGTPNTEAFF,TGTGCCATCAGTGAGTCTTTCGGGACACCGAACACTGAAGCTTTCTTT
few,13,TRBV5-5,TRBJ1-1,TRBD1,CASSYRGHTEAFF,TGTGCCAGCAGCTACAGGGGGCACACTGAAGCTTTCTTT
few,14,TRBV9,TRBJ2-5,TRBD2,CASSAGLGQETQYF,TGTGCCAGCAGCGCAGGACTAGGCCAAGAGACCCAGTACTTC
-,14,TRBV10-3,TRBJ1-1,-,CAIRPTFRNTEAFF,TGTGCCATCAGACCGACATTCCGGAACACTGAAGCTTTCTTT
-,17,TRBV27,TRBJ2-1,-,CASNPPPSGANYNEQFF,TGTGCCAGCAACCCGCCTCCCTCGGGGGCCAACTACAATGAGCAGTTCTTC
-,15,TRBV9,TRBJ2-3,-,CASSEGHVFTDTQYF,TGTGCCAGCAGCGAGGGACACGTCTTCACAGATACGCAGTATTTT
many,13,TRBV6-2/TRBV6-3,TRBJ2-1,-,CASRGRIFNEQFF,TGTGCCAGCAGAGGCCGGATTTTTAATGAGCAGTTCTTC
few,16,TRBV20-1,TRBJ1-5,TRBD1,CSARLSGTGLDQPQHF,TGCAGTGCTAGACTGTCCGGGACAGGGCTAGATCAGCCCCAGCATTTT
medium-sized,13,TRBV29-1,TRBJ2-7,TRBD1,CSVLTGGSYEQYF,TGCAGCGTTCTAACAGGGGGATCCTACGAGCAGTACTTC
-,17,TRBV30,TRBJ2-1,TRBD2,CAWRRGWAQRGWNEQFF,TGTGCCTGGAGGAGGGGTTGGGCACAGCGGGGATGGAATGAGCAGTTCTTC
few,14,TRBV29-1,TRBJ1-2,-,CSVEPAGPNYGYTF,TGCAGCGTCGAGCCAGCAGGACCCAACTATGGCTACACCTTC
many,15,TRBV28,TRBJ2-7,TRBD1,CASSRQGEGTYEQYF,TGTGCCAGCAGTCGACAGGGCGAAGGGACCTACGAGCAGTACTTC
-,15,TRBV6-2/TRBV6-3,TRBJ2-2,TRBD2,CASSLGTSLTGELFF,TGTGCCAGCAGCCTGGGGACTAGCCTGACCGGGGAGCTGTTTTTT
few,17,TRBV5-1,TRBJ2-5,TRBD2,CASSLDGLAGGRETQYF,TGCGCCAGCAGCTTGGATGGACTAGCGGGGGGACGAGAGACCCAGTACTTC
few,14,TRBV5-4,TRBJ1-6,-,CASSLGQSDSPLHF,TGTGCCAGCAGCTTGGGACAGTCCGATTCACCCCTCCACTTT
-,14,TRBV20-1,TRBJ2-7,TRBD2,CSARTSGGAYEQYF,TGCAGTGCTAGGACGAGCGGGGGCGCCTACGAGCAGTACTTC
many,15,TRBV3-1,TRBJ1-3,-,CASSLGLHSGNTIYF,TGTGCCAGCAGCCTTGGGCTCCACTCTGGAAACACCATATATTTT
few,14,TRBV20-1,TRBJ2-7,-,CSASTGSPPYEQYF,TGCAGTGCCAGCACAGGGAGCCCTCCCTACGAGCAGTACTTC
few,14,TRBV6-2/TRBV6-3,TRBJ1-2,TRBD1,CASRQDRGNYGYTF,TGTGCCAGCAGACAGGACAGGGGAAACTATGGCTACACCTTC
many,11,TRBV28,TRBJ2-3,-,CASRAENTQYF,TGTGCCAGCAGGGCTGAGAATACGCAGTATTTT
many,15,TRBV13,TRBJ2-1,TRBD2,CASGGGLTRVPEQFF,TGTGCCAGCGGGGGAGGGCTCACCCGGGTGCCTGAGCAGTTCTTC
-,14,TRBV4-2,TRBJ2-7,TRBD2,CASSQSGGMDEQYF,TGTGCCAGCAGCCAGAGCGGGGGAATGGACGAGCAGTACTTC
-,16,TRBV7-7,TRBJ2-2,-,CASSPDRSIGGGELFF,TGTGCTAGCAGCCCGGACAGGTCAATCGGGGGAGGGGAGCTGTTTTTT
many,13,TRBV20-1,TRBJ2-1,-,CSAPPRAYNEQFF,TGCAGTGCTCCCCCGAGAGCTTACAATGAGCAGTTCTTC
-,16,TRBV11-2,TRBJ2-1,TRBD1,CASSINGQGAYNEQFF,TGTGCCAGCAGCATCAATGGACAGGGGGCTTACAATGAGCAGTTCTTC
many,12,TRBV4-1,TRBJ2-2,-,CASSPSAGELFF,TGCGCCAGCAGCCCATCGGCCGGGGAGCTGTTTTTT
many,13,TRBV29-1,TRBJ2-7,-,CSAGPAGTYEQYF,TGCAGCGCCGGGCCGGCAGGTACCTACGAGCAGTACTTC
few,20,TRBV14,TRBJ2-3,TRBD2,CASSRTPGLAGATSTDTQYF,TGTGCCAGCAGCAGAACGCCGGGACTAGCGGGGGCTACTAGCACAGATACGCAGTATTTT
many,11,TRBV6-2/TRBV6-3,TRBJ1-1,-,CASSQHGEAFF,TGTGCCAGCAGCCAACACGGTGAAGCTTTCTTT
few,13,TRBV12-3/TRBV12-4,TRBJ2-7,-,CASSLTELAEQYF,TGTGCCAGCAGTTTAACGGAGCTCGCCGAGCAGTACTTC
few,15,TRBV5-6,TRBJ2-5,TRBD1,CASSISRTGGETQYF,TGTGCCAGCAGCATAAGCCGGACAGGCGGCGAGACCCAGTACTTC
few,13,TRBV10-2,TRBJ1-1,-,CASTWGPDTEAFF,TGCGCCAGCACTTGGGGGCCCGACACTGAAGCTTTCTTT
-,15,TRBV10-3,TRBJ2-1,TRBD1,CAISGYRQGNNEQFF,TGTGCCATCAGTGGATACAGACAGGGTAACAATGAGCAGTTCTTC
few,15,TRBV20-1,TRBJ2-2,-,CSARRAGRNTGELFF,TGCAGTGCTCGGAGGGCAGGGCGGAACACCGGGGAGCTGTTTTTT
few,14,TRBV5-1,TRBJ2-1,-,CASRSGIAYNEQFF,TGCGCCAGCAGGTCCGGGATAGCCTACAATGAGCAGTTCTTC
few,16,TRBV5-1,TRBJ2-1,-,CASSLMGRRTDNEQFF,TGCGCCAGCAGCTTGATGGGCAGGAGAACAGACAATGAGCAGTTCTTC
many,15,TRBV12-3/TRBV12-4,TRBJ2-1,TRBD1,CASSRGQGGYNEQFF,TGTGCCAGCAGTCGTGGACAGGGTGGCTACAATGAGCAGTTCTTC